These 5 T cell receptor beta chains were all obtained from the same sample, sequenced in a study of shared clonotypes between healthy human individuals (dated by TCRdb to 2018 to 2021). To prepare the library, the immunoSEQ multiplex PCR assay was applied. In its TCRdb copy, this immuneACCESS table keeps in-frame sequences only and misses some clones. Where compared with another copy, unresolved V genes explain less than half of these, and the others have no known cause. In all, the sample holds around 2.3 million clones, and approximately 94% of those were seen once. The leading ten clones occupy around 0.13% of the sample. Sequencing used naive CD4+ T cells sorted from blood. Per the publication, the cell subset or site label means: CD45RA+ positively selected. The receptors originated from a man aged 18 to 29 in good health.

The CDR3 spells CASSQGLGGNYGYTF. The DNA of the CDR3 is TGCGCCAGCAGCCAAGGACTGGGGGGTAACTATGGCTACACCTTC. The chain carries TRBV4-1 and TRBJ1-2; the D gene is possibly TRBD1 (5 bases). Germline values: CDR1 MGHRA, CDR2 YSYEKL. V was trimmed by 1 base and J by 1 base, leaving 10 bases between them. The CDR3 runs 15 residues.

A remark on this clone: Within the sample, other DNA sequences also encode this same CDR3. The chain carries TRBV5-1 and TRBJ1-1; no firm D call. The CDR3 runs 14 residues. The V gene lost 0 bases and the J gene lost 0 bases, with 6 bases spanning the gap. CDR1 and CDR2 from the germline V gene are SGHRS and YFSETQ. The CDR3 here is CASSLANMNTEAFF. The DNA of the CDR3 is TGCGCCAGCAGCTTGGCCAATATGAACACTGAAGCTTTCTTT.

The rearrangement joins TRBV7-2 to TRBJ1-2; 7 nucleotides align to TRBD1. J lost 0 bases, V lost 3 bases, and 7 bases had no gene match. CDR3 size: 16 residues. Germline loops: CDR1 SGHTA, CDR2 FQGNSA. The CDR3 DNA sequence: TGTGCCAGCAGCTTGGACGCGGGACAGCCTAACTATGGCTACACCTTC. As protein: CASSLDAGQPNYGYTF.

A word on this clone: Other DNA sequences in this specimen translate into the identical CDR3. The genes are TRBV9 and TRBJ2-2; D gene unclear. The CDR3 is 14 residues long. The V gene's germline CDR1 is SGDLS and CDR2 YYNGEE. With 3 bases removed from V and 2 bases from J, the gap between germline ends came to 8 bases. This chain's CDR3 is CASSADFNTGELFF. The DNA for the CDR3 is TGTGCCAGCAGCGCTGACTTTAACACCGGGGAGCTGTTTTTT. Filled out from reference TRBV9 and TRBJ2-2, the complete variable domain reads DSGVTQTPKHLITATGQRVTLRCSPRSGDLSVYWYQQSLDQGLQFLIQYYNGEERAKGNILERFSAQQFPDLHSELNLSSLELGDSALYFCASSADFNTGELFFGEGSRLTVL.

The J gene is TRBJ2-1, the V gene TRBV5-3; 8 bases agree with TRBD2. TRBV5-3 is an ORF; its function is uncertain. This CDR3 comprises 17 residues. V was pared by 4 bases and J by 4 bases, with 13 bases of the junction left unmatched. The chain's CDR3 is CARSLGLDGHEYNEQFF. DNA for the CDR3: TGTGCCAGAAGCCTGGGACTAGACGGCCATGAATACAATGAGCAGTTCTTC.